The text below deals with one TCR beta chain. The sample belongs to a study of blood T cell repertoires in COVID-19. Study at large: COVID-19 samples from acute and convalescent phases originated in the United States, Italy and Spain. T cells, B-cell-depleted T cells, or PBMCs provided the cDNA or gDNA that served as material.

The data were produced by immunoSEQ multiplex PCR, yet TCRdb's version contains in-frame clones alone and is incomplete. The sample lists roughly 260,000 clones; around 90% were seen once. Seattle's cohort entered during active infection and was followed longitudinally. The specimen was peripheral blood. The receptor was derived from a person in their late teens or twenties with COVID-19, enrolled during active disease.

In DNA form, the CDR3 reads TGTGCCAGCAGTTACGGAGGTTTTCCGGTCACAGATACGCAGTATTTT. Translated, it gives CASSYGGFPVTDTQYF. The chain employs TRBV6-2 or TRBV6-3 and TRBJ2-3; TRBD2 is a possible D gene (5 bases). Germline V gene sequence: CDR1 MNHEY, CDR2 SVGEGT. V shed 2 bases and J shed 2 bases, with 14 bases lying between them. CDR3 length: 16 amino acids.